A selection of T cell receptor beta chains follows, all from one sample in a study of blood T cell repertoires in COVID-19. Only in-frame clones appear in the TCRdb table, and some are missing; sequencing was by immunoSEQ multiplex PCR. This sample has around 150,000 clones, with around four fifths found just once. The material sequenced was peripheral blood. All receptors come from a man aged 55 to 70 who had recovered from COVID-19. The CDR3 runs from the conserved cysteine through the conserved F or W. D genes are given only for firm matches. Size is omitted from some rows. Given values are once, few, many or a class for expanded clones.

TRBJ2-7 | - | TRBV5-1 | - | TGCGCCAGCAGCTTGGACGGGGACATCTCCTACGAGCAGTACTTC | CASSLDGDISYEQYF
TRBJ1-2 | - | TRBV11-1 | - | TGTGCCAGCAGCAAGACAGGTTATTATGGCTACACCTTC | CASSKTGYYGYTF
TRBJ1-1 | - | TRBV30 | TRBD1 | TGTGCCGGTCAGGGGGCCGGTGAAGCTTTCTTT | CAGQGAGEAFF
TRBJ2-4 | - | TRBV24-1 | TRBD2 | TGTGCCACCTCACCCGGGGGGAACAAAAACATTCAGTACTTC | CATSPGGNKNIQYF
TRBJ2-1 | - | TRBV7-2 | TRBD1 | TGTGCCAGCAGCTTAGGGCAGGGGGCAATCAATGAGCAGTTCTTC | CASSLGQGAINEQFF
TRBJ2-1 | - | TRBV19 | TRBD2 | TGTGCCAGTACCAAACTAGCGGCTAGCTACAATGAGCAGTTCTTC | CASTKLAASYNEQFF
TRBJ2-3 | - | TRBV25-1 | - | TGTGCCAGCAGCCCGGGGAGTCGGCGGGCAGATACGCAGTATTTT | CASSPGSRRADTQYF
TRBJ2-3 | - | TRBV5-4 | TRBD2 | TGTGCCAGCAGCTTGGGACTAGCGGGGGGTACAGATACGCAGTATTTT | CASSLGLAGGTDTQYF
TRBJ1-2 | - | TRBV18 | - | TGTGCCAGCTCATCTGAGACAGGCCGGGGCTATGGCTACACCTTC | CASSSETGRGYGYTF
TRBJ1-1 | - | TRBV5-1 | TRBD1 | TGCGCCAGCAGCCTTGGACAGGGGGCCCTTTACACTGAAGCTTTCTTT | CASSLGQGALYTEAFF
TRBJ1-4 | - | TRBV2 | - | TGTGCCAGCAGTGACCCTCAGACTGCTGAAAAACTGTTTTTT | CASSDPQTAEKLFF
TRBJ2-1 | - | TRBV7-2 | TRBD1 | TGTGCCAGCAGTCCTGACAGGGTTGGCAATGAGCAGTTCTTC | CASSPDRVGNEQFF
TRBJ1-4 | - | TRBV28 | TRBD1 | TGTGCCAGCAGTGGACAGGGTGAAAAACTGTTTTTT | CASSGQGEKLFF
TRBJ1-3 | - | TRBV28 | - | TGTGCCAGCAGACGTCTCGGGTCTACTGGAAACACCATATATTTT | CASRRLGSTGNTIYF
TRBJ2-7 | - | TRBV10-3 | TRBD2 | TGTGCCATCACCTCACTAGCGGGAGGTGACGAGCAGTACTTC | CAITSLAGGDEQYF
TRBJ1-1 | - | TRBV9 | TRBD1 | TGTGCCAGCAGCACCTTTTCGGACAGGGTGAACACTGAAGCTTTCTTT | CASSTFSDRVNTEAFF
TRBJ2-1 | few | TRBV7-9 | - | TGTGCCAGCAGCTTAGGGACAGCGCACAATGAGCAGTTCTTC | CASSLGTAHNEQFF
TRBJ2-2 | - | TRBV20-1 | - | TGCAGTGCTAGTCCGTTTAACACCGGGGAGCTGTTTTTT | CSASPFNTGELFF
TRBJ1-1 | - | TRBV7-9 | - | TGTGCCAGCACCAACGGACAGCCCACTGAAGCTTTCTTT | CASTNGQPTEAFF
TRBJ2-7 | - | TRBV6-1 | - | TGTGCCAGCAGTGAACCGGGACACAGCTCCTACGAGCAGTACTTC | CASSEPGHSSYEQYF
TRBJ1-1 | - | TRBV30 | - | TGTGCCTGGACAGTAACCCTCAGGGGCACTGAAGCTTTCTTT | CAWTVTLRGTEAFF
TRBJ1-2 | - | TRBV28 | - | TGTGCCAGCAGTTTATCCGCACAGGGTGATGGCTACACCTTC | CASSLSAQGDGYTF
TRBJ2-7 | - | TRBV19 | TRBD1 | TGTGCCAGTAGTATTCCTTACTCCACCGGGACAGGGGCCGAGCAGTACTTC | CASSIPYSTGTGAEQYF
TRBJ2-1 | - | TRBV28 | TRBD2 | TGTGCCAGCAGCCAAAGCGGGGGGTCCTACAATGAGCAGTTCTTC | CASSQSGGSYNEQFF
TRBJ1-4 | - | TRBV12-3/TRBV12-4 | - | TGTGCCAGCAGTCCGCCACAGGGAAAACTGTTTTTT | CASSPPQGKLFF
TRBJ2-2 | - | TRBV27 | - | TGTGCCAGCAGTTTAAAAGGGACAACGAACACCGGGGAGCTGTTTTTT | CASSLKGTTNTGELFF
TRBJ1-1 | - | TRBV30 | - | TGTGCCTGGAGTGGACGGGTGAACACTGAAGCTTTCTTT | CAWSGRVNTEAFF
TRBJ2-2 | - | TRBV27 | TRBD2 | TGTGCCAGCAGTTCCCCGGGACTAGCAAATGGGGGGGAGCTGTTTTTT | CASSSPGLANGGELFF
TRBJ2-2 | - | TRBV3-1/TRBV3-2 | - | TGTGCCAGCAGCCCACTAGGAAGCACCGGGGAGCTGTTTTTT | CASSPLGSTGELFF
TRBJ1-1 | - | TRBV6-5 | TRBD1 | TGTGCGGCACATTCCCCAGGGGGAGGTGTTCCTGAAGCTTTCTTT | CAAHSPGGGVPEAFF
TRBJ2-2 | - | TRBV19 | - | TGTGCCAGTACCAAAGGGGGATCCACCGGGGAGCTGTTTTTT | CASTKGGSTGELFF
TRBJ2-1 | - | TRBV2 | TRBD1 | TGTGCCAGCAGTGCACAGGGGCCCTCCTACAATGAGCAGTTCTTC | CASSAQGPSYNEQFF
TRBJ2-6 | - | TRBV4-3 | TRBD1 | TGCGCCAGCAGCCGGGACAGCTCTGGGGCCAACGTCCTGACTTTC | CASSRDSSGANVLTF
TRBJ2-3 | - | TRBV7-3 | TRBD1 | TGTGCCAGCAGCCCGGACAGGGGGAAGACAGATACGCAGTATTTT | CASSPDRGKTDTQYF
TRBJ2-3 | - | TRBV15 | - | TGTGCCACCAGCAGGCTTCTGGACTCCCGCACAGATACGCAGTATTTT | CATSRLLDSRTDTQYF
TRBJ2-1 | - | TRBV7-7 | TRBD1 | TGTGCTAGCAGCAGTGACAGGGGCAATGAGCAGTTCTTC | CASSSDRGNEQFF
TRBJ2-2 | - | TRBV30 | TRBD2 | TGTGCCTGGAGTGAGCCGGGACTACGAACCGGGGAGCTGTTTTTT | CAWSEPGLRTGELFF
TRBJ1-2 | - | TRBV20-1 | - | TGCAGTGCTAGTGAGGCCACTAACTATGGCTACACCTTC | CSASEATNYGYTF
TRBJ2-5 | - | TRBV4-3 | - | TGCGCCAGCAGCCAGCGACAGGACTCGGTCCAGTACTTC | CASSQRQDSVQYF
TRBJ2-7 | - | TRBV11-2 | TRBD2 | TGTGCCAGCAGCTTATTAGCGGGAGATTACGAGCAGTACTTC | CASSLLAGDYEQYF
TRBJ2-2 | - | TRBV28 | TRBD1 | TGTGCCAGCAGCCTAACCGGGACAGGGGGCTTAAAGACCGGGGAGCTGTTTTTT | CASSLTGTGGLKTGELFF
TRBJ2-7 | - | TRBV5-1 | TRBD1 | TGCGCCAGCAGCCTGGGACAGCAGACCTACGAGCAGTACTTC | CASSLGQQTYEQYF
TRBJ2-3 | - | TRBV10-3 | TRBD2 | TGTGCCATCAGTGAGGGGCTAGCGGGGGGTAGCACAGATACGCAGTATTTT | CAISEGLAGGSTDTQYF
TRBJ1-1 | - | TRBV6-1 | - | TGTGCCAGCAGCGAATTTGCGGGGTACACTGAAGCTTTCTTT | CASSEFAGYTEAFF
TRBJ2-2 | - | TRBV3-1/TRBV3-2 | TRBD1 | TGTGCCAGCAGTTCCCGGGACAGGGACATCACCGGGGAGCTGTTTTTT | CASSSRDRDITGELFF
TRBJ2-7 | - | TRBV29-1 | TRBD1 | TGCAGTGTTACCAGTGACAGGGGGAGCGACGAGCAGTACTTC | CSVTSDRGSDEQYF